This T cell receptor (beta chain) originates from a study of vaccination and CD4 T cells after COVID-19. Study-wide context: SARS-CoV-2 had been detected by nasal swab PCR in convalescent patients; roughly 9 were mild, one severe.

The CDR3 is 14 amino acids. Germline values: CDR1 MNHNS, CDR2 SASEGT. V lost 4 bases to trimming and J lost 10 bases, with 14 bases between them. Treatment denoted: roughly 11-day PBMC culture with coronavirus spike peptide pools or control peptides (ViraFEST assay). The study, taken as a whole, reports: It was observed that, in convalescent patients, a median approximately 86% of reactive clones arose only post-vaccination.

Comments on this clonotype: No antigen is known for it.

An Oncomine TCR Beta short-read assay was used to sequence the DNA from cultured CD4+ T cells. Via MiXCR, TCRdb re-called the PCR reads, giving one row per CDR3 protein. The data hold more than 12,000 distinct CDR3 sequences, with about 70% observed a single time. The TCR comes from a human donor who had recovered from COVID-19. The sample comprised CD4+ T cells from blood, cultured in vitro. The chain combines TRBV6-1 with TRBJ1-6, with a tentative D call TRBD1 (5 bases). The CDR3 is CASSGRGRESPLHF. The CDR3 DNA follows: TGTGCCAGCAGTGGAAGGGGTAGGGAGTCACCCCTCCACTTT.